The entry that follows covers one TCR beta chain sequence. Its antigen is currently unknown. The sample belongs to a study of cytomegalovirus exposure and HLA in healthy donors. Across the study: Counted in an early data release were about 85 million unique TCRs from HLA-typed donors.

V was trimmed by 1 base and J by 0 bases, leaving 4 bases between them. The CDR3 covers 14 residues. Germline lookup yields CDR1 SGHKS and CDR2 YYEKEE (reference sequence). PCR was performed using 60 Vbeta and 13 Jbeta primers. This table comes from immunoSEQ multiplex PCR, and its TCRdb copy is limited to in-frame clones, with some not included. The sample includes about 200,000 clones, approximately 79% of them seen just once. Whole-study results and caveats: CMV antigen specificity was confirmed in vitro for three CMV-associated chains. Both high specificity and high sensitivity reportedly marked the classifier's diagnosis of cytomegalovirus status.

The chain carries TRBV5-5 and TRBJ2-2; D gene unclear. The receptor was derived from a girl between 5 and 17 years old in good health and CMV-seropositive. Material for sequencing was PBMCs. The CDR3 loop is CASSLFSNTGELFF. The CDR3 DNA reads as TGTGCCAGCAGCTTGTTCTCGAACACCGGGGAGCTGTTTTTT.